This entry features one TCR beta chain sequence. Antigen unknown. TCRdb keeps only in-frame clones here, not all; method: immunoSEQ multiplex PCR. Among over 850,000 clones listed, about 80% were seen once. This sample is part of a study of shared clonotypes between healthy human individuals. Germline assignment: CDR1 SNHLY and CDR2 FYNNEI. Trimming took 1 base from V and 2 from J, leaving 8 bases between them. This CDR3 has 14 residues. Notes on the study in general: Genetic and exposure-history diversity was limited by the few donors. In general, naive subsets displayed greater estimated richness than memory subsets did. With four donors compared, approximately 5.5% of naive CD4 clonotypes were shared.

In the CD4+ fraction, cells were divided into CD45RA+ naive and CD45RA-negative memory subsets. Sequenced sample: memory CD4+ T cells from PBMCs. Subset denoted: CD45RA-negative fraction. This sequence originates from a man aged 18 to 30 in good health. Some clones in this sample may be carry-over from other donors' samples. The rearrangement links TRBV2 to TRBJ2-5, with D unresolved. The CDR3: CASSEGLGQETQYF. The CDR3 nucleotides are TGTGCCAGCAGTGAAGGCCTGGGGCAAGAGACCCAGTACTTC.